This TCR beta chain was sequenced for a study of OX40 agonist ivuxolimab in advanced cancers. With regard to this clone: The antigen is unknown.

J was trimmed by 4 bases and V by 5 bases; bases with no gene match: 10. The CDR3 sequence is 15 residues long. The germline V gene encodes CDR1 SGHAT and CDR2 FQNNGV. Regarding the study as a whole: Clones of CD4+ and CD8+ blood T cells grew by week 6 at doses of 0.1 to 3.0 mg/kg. The study found that CD8+ T cells averaged more expanded clones than CD4+.

Sequencing used immunoSEQ multiplex PCR; TCRdb keeps in-frame clones, though not all of them. The data show roughly 92,000 clones, more than 85% seen once. The specimen was CD4+ or CD8+ T cells sorted from blood, collected in a trial of the OX40 agonist ivuxolimab. The chain uses TRBV11-2 and TRBJ2-7; 8 positions match TRBD1. The receptor was derived from an adult with an advanced solid tumor such as melanoma, head and neck, liver or kidney cancer. CDR3 residues: CASSPLQGAFYEQYF. The CDR3 nucleotides are TGTGCCAGCAGCCCCCTTCAGGGGGCGTTTTACGAGCAGTACTTC.